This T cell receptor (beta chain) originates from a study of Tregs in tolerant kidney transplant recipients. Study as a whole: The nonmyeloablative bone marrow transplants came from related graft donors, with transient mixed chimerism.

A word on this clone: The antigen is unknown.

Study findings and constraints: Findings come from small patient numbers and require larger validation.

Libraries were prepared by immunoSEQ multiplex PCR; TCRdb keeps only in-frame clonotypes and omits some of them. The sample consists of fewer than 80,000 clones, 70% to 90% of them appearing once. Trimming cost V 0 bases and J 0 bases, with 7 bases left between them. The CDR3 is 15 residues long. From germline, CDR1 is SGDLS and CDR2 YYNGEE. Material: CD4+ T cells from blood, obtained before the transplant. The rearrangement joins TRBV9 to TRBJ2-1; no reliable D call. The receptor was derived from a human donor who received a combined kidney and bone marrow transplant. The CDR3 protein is CASSVGLDSYNEQFF. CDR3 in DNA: TGTGCCAGCAGCGTAGGACTGGACTCCTACAATGAGCAGTTCTTC.